The clone carrying this T cell receptor beta chain came up many times. Germline V gene sequence: CDR1 MNHEY, CDR2 SMNVEV (reference sequence). The V and J ends lost 6 bases and 1 base respectively, with 0 bases between them. The CDR3 runs to 11 residues. A NOSPECS grade of at least 4, a Clinical Activity Score of at least 3 and duration under 3 months were recorded in ophthalmopathy patients. For the diagnoses, clinical symptoms, serum thyroxine and TRAb, thyroid ultrasound and orbital computed tomography were used. This specimen belongs to a study of T cells in Graves' hyperthyroidism and ophthalmopathy. Study summary: At the time of initial diagnosis and before any treatment, peripheral blood was collected.

Amplification of TCR beta CDR3 regions used RNA as the template. With the HTBI primer set, the TCR CDR3 went through a first round of RT-PCR. TCRdb itself ran the multiplex PCR reads through MiXCR, one entry per CDR3 protein. Here the sample spans 400,000 to 600,000 distinct CDR3 sequences, 15% to 20% being singletons. This chain connects TRBV27 to TRBJ2-2, with no clear D. Source material: blood. This sequence originates from a woman aged 25-40 years with Graves' ophthalmopathy. In DNA form, the CDR3 reads TGTGCCAGCAGGAACACCGGGGAGCTGTTTTTT. Its protein product is CASRNTGELFF.